The clone carrying this T cell receptor (beta chain) occurred many times. Mismatch with germline at one junction end may stem from a read error. This sample was included in a study of patients and donors after allogeneic stem cell transplantation. The CDR3 is made up of 14 amino acids. One entry per CDR3 protein, called by TCRdb with MiXCR from the RT-PCR reads. The repertoire holds 98,000 or so distinct CDR3 sequences, with approximately 40% as singletons. Material for sequencing was blood, either unsorted or a sorted T cell fraction (not recorded which). J is TRBJ1-5 and V is TRBV12-3 or TRBV12-4, with D perhaps matching TRBD1 (6 bases). The sequence was obtained from a human donor who was either an allogeneic HSCT recipient or a stem cell or donor lymphocyte infusion donor (not recorded which). It is not recorded whose cells these are; they may come from a transplant donor. The CDR3, as DNA: TGTGCCAGCAGCTTAGGGGGGATAAGGCAGCCCCAGCATTTT. It is translated as CASSLGGIRQPQHF.